This is a list of T cell receptor beta chains from one sample in a study of regulatory T cells in long-lasting Graves disease. A single record per CDR3 protein comes from TCRdb applying MiXCR to the multiplex PCR reads. The sample has some 440,000 distinct CDR3 sequences, around 20% seen once. Specimen: peripheral blood mononuclear cells (PBMCs), collected when the disease was refractory, from a patient treated with antithyroid drugs. The receptors derive from a female donor with Graves disease. Both conserved end residues are part of each CDR3. The order of the fields is J gene, clone size, D gene, V gene, CDR3 DNA, CDR3 protein. The D gene is left open where the match is weak. Size is stated for part of the rows, as once, few or many counts, or as a class when the clone is expanded.

TRBJ1-3 | few | . | TRBV30 | TGTGCCTGGAGTCCCCTTCCGGCAGATGGAAACACCATATATTTT | CAWSPLPADGNTIYF
TRBJ2-7 | . | TRBD2 | TRBV6-2/TRBV6-3 | TGTGCCAGCAGTTACCCAGGACTAGCGGGGGGGACCTACGAGCAGTACTTC | CASSYPGLAGGTYEQYF
TRBJ1-5 | many | TRBD1 | TRBV20-1 | TGCAGTGCTAGTATGGACAGGGATCAGCCCCAGCATTTT | CSASMDRDQPQHF
TRBJ2-4 | many | . | TRBV29-1 | TGCAGCGTTGCTAGGGGGGAGAGGAACATTCAGTACTTC | CSVARGERNIQYF
TRBJ2-5 | few | . | TRBV28 | TGTGCCAGCGGCAAAGAGACCCAGTACTTC | CASGKETQYF
TRBJ1-2 | many | . | TRBV12-3/TRBV12-4 | TGTGCCAGCAGAATCGGGTCCTATGGCTACACCTTC | CASRIGSYGYTF
TRBJ1-1 | many | . | TRBV7-2 | TGTGCCAGCAGCTCAGGGTCTTTGAACACTGAAGCTTTCTTT | CASSSGSLNTEAFF
TRBJ2-7 | . | TRBD2 | TRBV7-6 | TGTGCCAGCAGCGAACTAGCGGGAGCGTCTCGGGAGCAGTACTTC | CASSELAGASREQYF
TRBJ1-5 | . | . | TRBV28 | TGTGCCAGCAGTTTTGAAGAATATAGCAATCAGCCCCAGCATTTT | CASSFEEYSNQPQHF
TRBJ2-5 | many | . | TRBV6-2/TRBV6-3 | TGTGCCAGCACTTATTCGACTAGAGACCAAGAGACCCAGTACTTC | CASTYSTRDQETQYF
TRBJ1-4 | . | . | TRBV7-6 | TGTGCCAGCAGACTTTACTCAACAGGCTCAACTAATGAAAAACTGTTTTTT | CASRLYSTGSTNEKLFF